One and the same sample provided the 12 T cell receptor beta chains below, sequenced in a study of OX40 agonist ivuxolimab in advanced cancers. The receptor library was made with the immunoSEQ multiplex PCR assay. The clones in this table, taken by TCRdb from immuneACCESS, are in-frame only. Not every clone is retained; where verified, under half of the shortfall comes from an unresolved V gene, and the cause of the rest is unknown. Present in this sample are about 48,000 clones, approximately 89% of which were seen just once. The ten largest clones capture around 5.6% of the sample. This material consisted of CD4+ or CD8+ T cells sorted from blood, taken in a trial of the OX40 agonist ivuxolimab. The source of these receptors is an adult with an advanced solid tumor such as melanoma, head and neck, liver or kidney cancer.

The CDR3 spells CASGLDRGLAVSSYNEQFF. The DNA of the CDR3 is TGTGCTAGTGGTTTGGACCGGGGACTAGCGGTTTCCTCCTACAATGAGCAGTTCTTC. This chain joins TRBV12-5 and TRBJ2-1; 11 bases line up with TRBD2. CDR3 length equals 19 residues. V lost 1 base and J lost 0; bases outside the gene matches: 8. CDR1 is LGHNT, CDR2 FRNRAP, per germline.

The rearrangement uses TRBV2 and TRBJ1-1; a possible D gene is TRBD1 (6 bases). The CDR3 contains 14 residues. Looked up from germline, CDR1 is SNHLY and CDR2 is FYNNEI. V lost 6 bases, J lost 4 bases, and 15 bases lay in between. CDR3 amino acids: CASRGQTAATEAFF. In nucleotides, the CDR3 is TGTGCCAGCAGAGGACAGACGGCGGCCACTGAAGCTTTCTTT.

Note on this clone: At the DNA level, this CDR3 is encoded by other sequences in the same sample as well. The CDR3 DNA is TGTGCCAGCTCACTCCGGGACAGCCTCTACGAGCAGTACGTC. It encodes CASSLRDSLYEQYV. The genes are TRBV6-1 and TRBJ2-7; 7 bases map to TRBD1. The V and J ends lost 8 bases and 3 bases, in that order; junction bases with no gene match: 10. The CDR3 contains 14 residues. The germline gives CDR1 MNHNS, CDR2 SASEGT.

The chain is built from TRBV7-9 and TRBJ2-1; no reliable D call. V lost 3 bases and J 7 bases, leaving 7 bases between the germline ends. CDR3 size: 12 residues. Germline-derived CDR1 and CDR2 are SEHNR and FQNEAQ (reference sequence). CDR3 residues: CASSLGKNEQFF. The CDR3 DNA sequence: TGTGCCAGCAGCTTGGGGAAAAATGAGCAGTTCTTC.

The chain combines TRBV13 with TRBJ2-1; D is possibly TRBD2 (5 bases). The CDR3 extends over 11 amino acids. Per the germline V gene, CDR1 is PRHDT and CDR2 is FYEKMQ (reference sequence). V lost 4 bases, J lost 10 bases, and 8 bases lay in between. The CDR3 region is CASSSDWEQFF. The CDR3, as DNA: TGTGCCAGCAGCTCGGACTGGGAGCAGTTCTTC.

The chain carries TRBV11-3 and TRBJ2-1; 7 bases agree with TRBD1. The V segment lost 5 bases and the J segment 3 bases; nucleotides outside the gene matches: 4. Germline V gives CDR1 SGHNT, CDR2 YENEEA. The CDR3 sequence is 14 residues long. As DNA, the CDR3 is TGTGCCAGCAGCCTAGGGACAGACTACAATGAGCAGTTCTTC. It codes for CASSLGTDYNEQFF.

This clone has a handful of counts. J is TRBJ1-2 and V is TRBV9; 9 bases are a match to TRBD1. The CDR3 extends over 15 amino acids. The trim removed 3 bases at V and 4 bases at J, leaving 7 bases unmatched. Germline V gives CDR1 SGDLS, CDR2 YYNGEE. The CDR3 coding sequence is TGTGCCAGCAGCGCCGGGACAGGGATGGGCTATGGCTACACCTTC. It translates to CASSAGTGMGYGYTF.

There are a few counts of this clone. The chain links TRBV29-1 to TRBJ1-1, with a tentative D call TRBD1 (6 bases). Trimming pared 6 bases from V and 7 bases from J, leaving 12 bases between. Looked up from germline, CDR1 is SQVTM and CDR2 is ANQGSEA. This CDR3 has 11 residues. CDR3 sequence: CSVPRGGEAFF. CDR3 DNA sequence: TGCAGCGTCCCCAGGGGCGGTGAAGCTTTCTTT.

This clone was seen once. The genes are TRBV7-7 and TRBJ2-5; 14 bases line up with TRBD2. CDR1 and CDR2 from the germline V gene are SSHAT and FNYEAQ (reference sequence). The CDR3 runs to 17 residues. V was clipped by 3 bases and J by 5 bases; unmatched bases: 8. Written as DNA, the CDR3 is TGTGCCAGCAGCTTCAGCCCGGGACTAGCGGGAGTTGAGACCCAGTACTTC. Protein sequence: CASSFSPGLAGVETQYF.

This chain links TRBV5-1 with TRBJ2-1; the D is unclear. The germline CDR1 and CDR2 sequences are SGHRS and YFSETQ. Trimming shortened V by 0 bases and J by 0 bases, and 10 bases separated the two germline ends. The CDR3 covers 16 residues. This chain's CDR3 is CASSLVGYSSYNEQFF. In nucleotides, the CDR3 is TGCGCCAGCAGCTTGGTCGGCTATAGCTCCTACAATGAGCAGTTCTTC.

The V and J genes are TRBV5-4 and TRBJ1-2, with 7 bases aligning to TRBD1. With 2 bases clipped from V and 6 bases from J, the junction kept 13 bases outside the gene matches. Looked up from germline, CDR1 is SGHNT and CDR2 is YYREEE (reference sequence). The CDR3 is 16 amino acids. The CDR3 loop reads CASSLPRGGLEDGYTF. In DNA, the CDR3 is TGTGCCAGCAGCTTACCCAGGGGGGGCCTTGAAGATGGCTACACCTTC.

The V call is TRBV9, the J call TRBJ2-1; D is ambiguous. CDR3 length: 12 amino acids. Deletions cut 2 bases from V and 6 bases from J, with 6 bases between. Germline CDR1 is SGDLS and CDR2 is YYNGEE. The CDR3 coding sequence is TGTGCCAGCAGCGTGTCAGGCAATGAGCAGTTCTTC. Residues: CASSVSGNEQFF.